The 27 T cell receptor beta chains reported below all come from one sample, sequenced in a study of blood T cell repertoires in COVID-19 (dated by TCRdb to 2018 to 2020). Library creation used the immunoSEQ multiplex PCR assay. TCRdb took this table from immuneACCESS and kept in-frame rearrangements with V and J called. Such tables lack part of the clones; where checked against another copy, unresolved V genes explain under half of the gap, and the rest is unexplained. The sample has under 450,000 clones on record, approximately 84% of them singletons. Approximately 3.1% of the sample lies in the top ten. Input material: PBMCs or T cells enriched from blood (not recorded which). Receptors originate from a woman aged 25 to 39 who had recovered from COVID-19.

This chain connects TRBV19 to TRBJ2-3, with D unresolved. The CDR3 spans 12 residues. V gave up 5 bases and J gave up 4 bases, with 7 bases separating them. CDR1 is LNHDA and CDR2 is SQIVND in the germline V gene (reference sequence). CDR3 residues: CASSRLADTQYF. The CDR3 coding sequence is TGTGCCAGTAGTCGACTCGCAGATACGCAGTATTTT.

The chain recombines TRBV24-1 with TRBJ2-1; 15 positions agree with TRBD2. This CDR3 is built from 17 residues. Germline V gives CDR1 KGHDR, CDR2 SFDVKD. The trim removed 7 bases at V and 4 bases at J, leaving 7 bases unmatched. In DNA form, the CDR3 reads TGTGCCACCAGCCGGACTAGCGGGAGGGCGGGGTACAATGAGCAGTTCTTC. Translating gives CATSRTSGRAGYNEQFF.

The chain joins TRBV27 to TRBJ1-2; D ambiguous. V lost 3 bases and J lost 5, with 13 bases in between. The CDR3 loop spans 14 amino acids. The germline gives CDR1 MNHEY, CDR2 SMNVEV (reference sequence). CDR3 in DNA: TGTGCCAGCAGTTTCGTTTCGGGTTCGTATGGCTACACCTTC. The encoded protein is CASSFVSGSYGYTF.

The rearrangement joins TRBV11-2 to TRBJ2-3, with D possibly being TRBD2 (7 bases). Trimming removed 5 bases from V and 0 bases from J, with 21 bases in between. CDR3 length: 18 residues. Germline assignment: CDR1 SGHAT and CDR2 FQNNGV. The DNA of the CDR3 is TGTGCCAGCAGCCGCCCTAGGGGGGGCTCCACTAGCACAGATACGCAGTATTTT. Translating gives CASSRPRGGSTSTDTQYF.

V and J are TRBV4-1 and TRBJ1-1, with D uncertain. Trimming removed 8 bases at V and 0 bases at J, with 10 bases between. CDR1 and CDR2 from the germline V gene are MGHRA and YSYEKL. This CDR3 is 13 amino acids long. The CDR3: CASLDTMNTEAFF. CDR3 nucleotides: TGCGCCAGCCTCGACACGATGAACACTGAAGCTTTCTTT.

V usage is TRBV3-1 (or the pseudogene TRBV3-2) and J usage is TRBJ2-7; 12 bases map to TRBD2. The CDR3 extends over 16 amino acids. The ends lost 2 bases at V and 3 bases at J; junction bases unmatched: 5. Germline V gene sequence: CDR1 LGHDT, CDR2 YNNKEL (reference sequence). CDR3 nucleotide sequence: TGTGCCAGCAGCCAAAACCCACTAGCGGGAGGCTACGAGCAGTACTTC. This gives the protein CASSQNPLAGGYEQYF.

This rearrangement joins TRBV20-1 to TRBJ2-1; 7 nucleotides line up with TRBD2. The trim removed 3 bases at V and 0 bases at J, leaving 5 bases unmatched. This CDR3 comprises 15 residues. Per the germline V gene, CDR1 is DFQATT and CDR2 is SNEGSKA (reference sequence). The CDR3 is CSASRLASSYNEQFF. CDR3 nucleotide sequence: TGCAGTGCTAGTCGACTAGCTAGCTCCTACAATGAGCAGTTCTTC.

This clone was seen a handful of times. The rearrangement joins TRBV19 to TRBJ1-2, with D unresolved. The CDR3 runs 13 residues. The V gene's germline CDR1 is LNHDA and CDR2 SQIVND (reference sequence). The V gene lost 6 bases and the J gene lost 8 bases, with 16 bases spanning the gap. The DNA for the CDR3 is TGTGCCAGTAGGACACGGGGAAGGGAGGGCTACACCTTC. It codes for CASRTRGREGYTF.

CDR3 in DNA: TGTGCCAGCAGGAGGACTAGCGGTTCCTACGAGCAGTACTTC. This gives the protein CASRRTSGSYEQYF. V is TRBV28 and J is TRBJ2-7; 10 nucleotides line up with TRBD2. The CDR3 loop spans 14 amino acids. Trimming took 6 bases from V and 1 from J; bases not matched to a gene: 3. From germline, CDR1 is MDHEN and CDR2 SYDVKM.

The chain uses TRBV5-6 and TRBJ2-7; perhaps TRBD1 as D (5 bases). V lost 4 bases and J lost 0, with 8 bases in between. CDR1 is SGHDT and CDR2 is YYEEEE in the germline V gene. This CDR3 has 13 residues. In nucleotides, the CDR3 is TGTGCCAGCAGCAGCAGGGCCTCCTACGAGCAGTACTTC. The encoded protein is CASSSRASYEQYF. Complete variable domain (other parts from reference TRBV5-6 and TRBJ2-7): DAGVTQSPTHLIKTRGQQVTLRCSPKSGHDTVSWYQQALGQGPQFIFQYYEEEERQRGNFPDRFSGHQFPNYSSELNVNALLLGDSALYLCASSSRASYEQYFGPGTRLTVT.

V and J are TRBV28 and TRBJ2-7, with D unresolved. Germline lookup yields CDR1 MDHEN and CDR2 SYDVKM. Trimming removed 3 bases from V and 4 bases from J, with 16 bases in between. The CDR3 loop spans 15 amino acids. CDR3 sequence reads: CASSFIPAEQYEQYF. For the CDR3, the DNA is TGTGCCAGCAGTTTTATCCCGGCGGAACAATACGAGCAGTACTTC.

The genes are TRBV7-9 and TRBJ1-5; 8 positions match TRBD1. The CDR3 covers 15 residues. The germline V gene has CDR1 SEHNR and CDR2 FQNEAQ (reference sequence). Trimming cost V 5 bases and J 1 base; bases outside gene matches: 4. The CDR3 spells CASSAGGLSNQPQHF. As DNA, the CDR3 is TGTGCCAGCAGCGCAGGGGGCCTGAGCAATCAGCCCCAGCATTTT.

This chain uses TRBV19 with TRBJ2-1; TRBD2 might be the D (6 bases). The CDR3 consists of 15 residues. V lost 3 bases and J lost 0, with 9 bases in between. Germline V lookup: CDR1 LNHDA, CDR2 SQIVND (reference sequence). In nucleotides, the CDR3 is TGTGCCAGTAGTATTGGGACTCGCTCCTACAATGAGCAGTTCTTC. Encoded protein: CASSIGTRSYNEQFF. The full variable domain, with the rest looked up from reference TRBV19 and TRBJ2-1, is DGGITQSPKYLFRKEGQNVTLSCEQNLNHDAMYWYRQDPGQGLRLIYYSQIVNDFQKGDIAEGYSVSREKKESFPLTVTSAQKNPTAFYLCASSIGTRSYNEQFFGPGTRLTVL.

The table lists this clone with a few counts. CDR3 sequence (DNA): TGTGCCAGTGGGACAGGGGAGGAGACCCAGTACTTC. It is translated as CASGTGEETQYF. J is TRBJ2-5 and V is TRBV19; 10 bases are a match to TRBD1. Germline V gene lookup returns CDR1 LNHDA and CDR2 SQIVND (reference sequence). The J segment lost 5 bases and the V segment lost 8 bases, leaving 2 bases of the junction unmatched. The CDR3 totals 12 residues.

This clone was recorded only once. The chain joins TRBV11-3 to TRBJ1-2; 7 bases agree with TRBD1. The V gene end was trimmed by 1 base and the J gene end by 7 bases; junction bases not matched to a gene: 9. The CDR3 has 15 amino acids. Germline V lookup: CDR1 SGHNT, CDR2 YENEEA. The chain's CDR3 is CASSLAGQKSCGYTF. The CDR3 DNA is TGTGCCAGCAGCTTAGCGGGACAGAAATCTTGTGGCTACACCTTC. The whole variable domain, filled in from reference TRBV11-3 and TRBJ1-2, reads EAGVVQSPRYKIIEKKQPVAFWCNPISGHNTLYWYLQNLGQGPELLIRYENEEAVDDSQLPKDRFSAERLKGVDSTLKIQPAELGDSAVYLCASSLAGQKSCGYTFGSGTRLTVV.

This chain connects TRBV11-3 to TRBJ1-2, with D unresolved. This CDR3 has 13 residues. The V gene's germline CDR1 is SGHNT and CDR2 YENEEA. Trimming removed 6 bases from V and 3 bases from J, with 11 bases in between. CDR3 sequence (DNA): TGTGCCAGCAGTCCGACCGCGGACTATGGCTACACCTTC. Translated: CASSPTADYGYTF. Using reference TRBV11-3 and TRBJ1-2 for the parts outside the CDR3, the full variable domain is EAGVVQSPRYKIIEKKQPVAFWCNPISGHNTLYWYLQNLGQGPELLIRYENEEAVDDSQLPKDRFSAERLKGVDSTLKIQPAELGDSAVYLCASSPTADYGYTFGSGTRLTVV.

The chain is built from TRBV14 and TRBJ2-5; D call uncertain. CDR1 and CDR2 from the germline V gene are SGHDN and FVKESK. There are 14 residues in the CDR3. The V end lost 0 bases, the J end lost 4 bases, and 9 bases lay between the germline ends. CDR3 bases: TGTGCCAGCAGCCAAGATATGGGCCCAGAGACCCAGTACTTC. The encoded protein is CASSQDMGPETQYF.

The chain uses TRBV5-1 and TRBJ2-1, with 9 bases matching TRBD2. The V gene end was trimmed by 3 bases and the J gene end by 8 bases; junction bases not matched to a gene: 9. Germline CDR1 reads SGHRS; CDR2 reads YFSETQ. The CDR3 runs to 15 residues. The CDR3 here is CASSYGSGSGDEQFF. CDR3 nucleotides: TGCGCCAGCAGCTATGGTAGCGGGAGTGGCGATGAGCAGTTCTTC. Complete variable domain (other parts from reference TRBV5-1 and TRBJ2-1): KAGVTQTPRYLIKTRGQQVTLSCSPISGHRSVSWYQQTPGQGLQFLFEYFSETQRNKGNFPGRFSGRQFSNSRSEMNVSTLELGDSALYLCASSYGSGSGDEQFFGPGTRLTVL.

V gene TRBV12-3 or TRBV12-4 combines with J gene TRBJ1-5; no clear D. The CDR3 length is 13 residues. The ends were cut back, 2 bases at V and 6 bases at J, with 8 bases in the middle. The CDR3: CASSLRRGQPQHF. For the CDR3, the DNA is TGTGCCAGCAGTTTAAGAAGAGGTCAGCCCCAGCATTTT.

The DNA for the CDR3 is TGTGCCAGCAGCTTATCCGCGGGAGGGCCTTTCAATGAGCAGTTCTTC. This gives the protein CASSLSAGGPFNEQFF. This sequence joins TRBV7-9 and TRBJ2-1, with TRBD2 matching 9 bases. This CDR3 has 16 amino acids. CDR1 SEHNR and CDR2 FQNEAQ come from the germline V gene (reference sequence). The J segment lost 6 bases and the V segment lost 2 bases, leaving 8 bases of the junction unmatched.

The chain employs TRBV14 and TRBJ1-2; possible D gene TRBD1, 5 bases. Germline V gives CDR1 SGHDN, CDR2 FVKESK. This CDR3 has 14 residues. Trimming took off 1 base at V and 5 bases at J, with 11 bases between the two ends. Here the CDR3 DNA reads TGTGCCAGCAGCCAAGCGACAGACCCTTATGGCTACACCTTC. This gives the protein CASSQATDPYGYTF.

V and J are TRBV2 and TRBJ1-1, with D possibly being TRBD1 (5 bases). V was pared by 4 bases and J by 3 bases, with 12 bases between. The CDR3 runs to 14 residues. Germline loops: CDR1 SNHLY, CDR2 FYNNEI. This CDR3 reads CASSVGGGHTEAFF. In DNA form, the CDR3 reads TGTGCCAGCAGTGTAGGCGGGGGACACACTGAAGCTTTCTTT.

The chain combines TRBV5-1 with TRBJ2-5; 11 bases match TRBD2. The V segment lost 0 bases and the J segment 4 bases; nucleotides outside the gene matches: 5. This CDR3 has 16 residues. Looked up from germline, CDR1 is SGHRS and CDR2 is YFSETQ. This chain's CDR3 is CASSLVSGTSGETQYF. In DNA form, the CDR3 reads TGCGCCAGCAGCTTGGTGTCGGGGACTAGCGGAGAGACCCAGTACTTC.

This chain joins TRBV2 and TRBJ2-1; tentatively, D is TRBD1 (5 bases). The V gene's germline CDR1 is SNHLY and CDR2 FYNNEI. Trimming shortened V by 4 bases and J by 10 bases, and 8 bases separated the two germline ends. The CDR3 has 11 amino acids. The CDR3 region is CASSGGKEQFF. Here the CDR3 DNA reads TGTGCCAGCAGTGGGGGCAAAGAGCAGTTCTTC.

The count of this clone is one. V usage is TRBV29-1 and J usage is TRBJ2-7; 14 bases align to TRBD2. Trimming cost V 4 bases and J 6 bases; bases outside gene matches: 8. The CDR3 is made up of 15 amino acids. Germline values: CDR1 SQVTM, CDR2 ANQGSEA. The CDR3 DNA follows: TGCAGCGTTGTCCGACTAGCGGGAGGGCCGGGCGAGCAGTACTTC. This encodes CSVVRLAGGPGEQYF.

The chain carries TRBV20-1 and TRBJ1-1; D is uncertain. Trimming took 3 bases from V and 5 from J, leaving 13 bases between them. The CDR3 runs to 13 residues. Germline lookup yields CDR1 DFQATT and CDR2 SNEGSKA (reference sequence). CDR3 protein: CSASVNRGTEAFF. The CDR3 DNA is TGCAGTGCTAGTGTGAATAGAGGGACTGAAGCTTTCTTT.

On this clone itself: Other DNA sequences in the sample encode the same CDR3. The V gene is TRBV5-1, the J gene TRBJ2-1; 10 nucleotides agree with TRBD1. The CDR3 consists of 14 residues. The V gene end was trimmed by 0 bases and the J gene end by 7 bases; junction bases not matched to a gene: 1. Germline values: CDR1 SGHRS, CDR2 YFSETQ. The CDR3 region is CASSLGTGGNEQFF. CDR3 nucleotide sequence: TGCGCCAGCAGCTTGGGGACAGGGGGTAATGAGCAGTTCTTC.